The sequence of this T cell receptor (beta chain) was determined in a study of OX40 agonist ivuxolimab in advanced cancers. Overall study: Patients treated during dose escalation were battling hepatocellular carcinoma, melanoma, renal cell or head and neck cancer.

Trimming pared 8 bases from V and 2 bases from J, leaving 16 bases between. The germline gives CDR1 MDHEN, CDR2 SYDVKM. CDR3 length: 15 residues. Some clones are missing from TCRdb's copy, which holds only in-frame ones; the method was immunoSEQ multiplex PCR. The data show 45,000 to 65,000 clones, roughly 90% seen once. Sampled blood was obtained at baseline, cycle 4 day 1, and cycle 7 day 1. This chain uses TRBV28 with TRBJ1-3; tentatively, D is TRBD1 (6 bases). The sample consisted of CD4+ or CD8+ T cells sorted from blood, taken in a trial of the OX40 agonist ivuxolimab. The sequence was obtained from an adult with an advanced solid tumor such as melanoma, head and neck, liver or kidney cancer. The CDR3 DNA is TGTGCCAGCGCTCTGACAGGCGGGGCTGGAAACACCATATATTTT. Protein product: CASALTGGAGNTIYF.